The clone carrying this T cell receptor (beta chain) was seen only a few times. The sample originates from a study of cytomegalovirus exposure and HLA in healthy donors. Trimming removed 3 bases from V and 5 bases from J, with 10 bases in between. Germline V lookup: CDR1 LGHNA, CDR2 YSLEER. This CDR3 region has 14 residues. PCR involved 60 Vbeta and 13 Jbeta primers. Produced via immunoSEQ multiplex PCR; TCRdb's table is partial and in-frame only. The sample has 75,000 to 95,000 clones; roughly 78% are singletons. Sequenced: PBMCs. The chain links TRBV4-3 to TRBJ1-4; no clear D. The sequence derives from a middle-aged woman in good health and CMV-seropositive. CDR3 bases: TGCGCCAGCAGCCATGAGAGCACGAATGAAAAACTGTTTTTT. This translates into CASSHESTNEKLFF.